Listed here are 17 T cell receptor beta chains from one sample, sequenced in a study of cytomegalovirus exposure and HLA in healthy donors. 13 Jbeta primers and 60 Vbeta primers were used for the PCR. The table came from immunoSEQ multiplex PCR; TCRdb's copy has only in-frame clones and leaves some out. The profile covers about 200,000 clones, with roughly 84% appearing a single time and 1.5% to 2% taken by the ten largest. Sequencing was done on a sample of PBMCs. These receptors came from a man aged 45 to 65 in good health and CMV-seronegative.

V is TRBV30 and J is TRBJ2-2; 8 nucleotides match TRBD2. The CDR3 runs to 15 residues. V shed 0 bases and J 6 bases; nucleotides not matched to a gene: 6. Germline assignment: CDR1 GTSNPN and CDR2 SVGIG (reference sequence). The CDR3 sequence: CAWSVLASGSGELFF. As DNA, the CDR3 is TGTGCCTGGAGTGTATTGGCTAGCGGGTCCGGGGAGCTGTTTTTT.

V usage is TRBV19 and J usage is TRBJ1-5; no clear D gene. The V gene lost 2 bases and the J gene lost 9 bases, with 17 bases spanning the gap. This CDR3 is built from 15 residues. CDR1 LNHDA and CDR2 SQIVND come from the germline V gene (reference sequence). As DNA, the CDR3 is TGTGCCAGTAGTATAACGGCAGGTGGCCGGGGGCCCCAGCATTTT. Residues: CASSITAGGRGPQHF.

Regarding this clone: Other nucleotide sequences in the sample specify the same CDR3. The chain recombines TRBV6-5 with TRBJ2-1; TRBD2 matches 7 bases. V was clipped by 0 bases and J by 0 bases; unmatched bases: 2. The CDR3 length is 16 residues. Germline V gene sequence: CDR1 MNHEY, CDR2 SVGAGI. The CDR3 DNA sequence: TGTGCCAGCAGTTACTCGGGAGGGAGCTCCTACAATGAGCAGTTCTTC. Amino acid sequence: CASSYSGGSSYNEQFF.

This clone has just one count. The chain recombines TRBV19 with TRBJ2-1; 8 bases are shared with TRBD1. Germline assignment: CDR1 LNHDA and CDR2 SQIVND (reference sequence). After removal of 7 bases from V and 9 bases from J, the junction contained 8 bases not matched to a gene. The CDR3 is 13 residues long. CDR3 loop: CASTPDRASEQFF. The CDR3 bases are TGTGCCAGTACCCCGGACAGGGCAAGTGAGCAGTTCTTC. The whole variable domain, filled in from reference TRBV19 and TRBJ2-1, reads DGGITQSPKYLFRKEGQNVTLSCEQNLNHDAMYWYRQDPGQGLRLIYYSQIVNDFQKGDIAEGYSVSREKKESFPLTVTSAQKNPTAFYLCASTPDRASEQFFGPGTRLTVL.

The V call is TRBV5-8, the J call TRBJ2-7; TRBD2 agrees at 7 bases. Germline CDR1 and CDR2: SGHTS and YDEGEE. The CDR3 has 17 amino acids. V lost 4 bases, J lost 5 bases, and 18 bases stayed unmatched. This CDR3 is CASSKDFGRELSHEQYF. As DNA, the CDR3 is TGTGCCAGCAGCAAGGATTTCGGGCGGGAGTTGTCCCACGAGCAGTACTTC.

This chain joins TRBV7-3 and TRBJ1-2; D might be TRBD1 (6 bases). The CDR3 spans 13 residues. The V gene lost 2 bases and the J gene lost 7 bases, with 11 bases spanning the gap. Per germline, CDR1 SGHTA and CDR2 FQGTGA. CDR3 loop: CASSLRRGSGYTF. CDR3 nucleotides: TGTGCCAGCAGCTTACGCAGGGGAAGTGGCTACACCTTC.

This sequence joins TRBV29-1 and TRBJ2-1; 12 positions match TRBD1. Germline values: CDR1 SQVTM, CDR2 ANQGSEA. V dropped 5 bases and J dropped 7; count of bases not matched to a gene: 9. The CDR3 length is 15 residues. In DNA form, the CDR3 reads TGCAGCGTTACATTCGGGACAGGGGGCTTGAATGAGCAGTTCTTC. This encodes CSVTFGTGGLNEQFF.

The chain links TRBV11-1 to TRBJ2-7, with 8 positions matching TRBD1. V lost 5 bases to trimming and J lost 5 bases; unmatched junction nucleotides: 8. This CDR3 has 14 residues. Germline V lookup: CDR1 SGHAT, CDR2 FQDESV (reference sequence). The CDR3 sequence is CASSTSQGANEQYF. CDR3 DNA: TGTGCCAGCAGCACCAGCCAGGGGGCCAACGAGCAGTACTTC. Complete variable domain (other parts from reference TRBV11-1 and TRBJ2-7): EAEVAQSPRYKITEKSQAVAFWCDPISGHATLYWYRQILGQGPELLVQFQDESVVDDSQLPKDRFSAERLKGVDSTLKIQPAELGDSAMYLCASSTSQGANEQYFGPGTRLTVT.

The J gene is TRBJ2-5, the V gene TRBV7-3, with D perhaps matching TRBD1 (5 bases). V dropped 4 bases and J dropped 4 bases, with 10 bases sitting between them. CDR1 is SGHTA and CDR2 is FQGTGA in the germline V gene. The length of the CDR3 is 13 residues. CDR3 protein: CASSSWGGETQYF. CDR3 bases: TGTGCCAGCAGCTCCTGGGGCGGAGAGACCCAGTACTTC.

CDR3 sequence reads: CASTSRSRWDEQYF. For the CDR3, the DNA is TGTGCCAGCACCTCCAGGTCTCGTTGGGACGAGCAGTACTTC. The chain has TRBV2 and TRBJ2-7, with D unclear. The V gene's germline CDR1 is SNHLY and CDR2 FYNNEI. CDR3 size: 14 residues. Trimming shortened V by 7 bases and J by 5 bases, and 18 bases separated the two germline ends.

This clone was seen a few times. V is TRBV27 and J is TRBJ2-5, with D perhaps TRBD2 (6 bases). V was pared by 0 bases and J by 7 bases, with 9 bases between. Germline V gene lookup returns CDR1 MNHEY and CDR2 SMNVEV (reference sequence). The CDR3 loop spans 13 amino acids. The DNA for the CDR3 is TGTGCCAGCAGTTTATCGTTGGGGGGGACCCAGTACTTC. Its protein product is CASSLSLGGTQYF.

The chain's CDR3 is CASSLGRGFGGYTF. CDR3 DNA: TGTGCCAGCAGTTTGGGCAGGGGGTTTGGTGGCTACACCTTC. This chain connects TRBV28 to TRBJ1-2; TRBD1 aligns across 7 bases. V gave up 3 bases and J gave up 7 bases; unmatched junction bases: 8. CDR1 is MDHEN and CDR2 is SYDVKM in the germline V gene. The CDR3 contains 14 residues.

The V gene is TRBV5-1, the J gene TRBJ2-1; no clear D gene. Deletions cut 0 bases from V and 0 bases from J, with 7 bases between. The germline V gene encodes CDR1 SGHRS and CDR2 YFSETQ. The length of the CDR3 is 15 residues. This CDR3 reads CASSLAISSYNEQFF. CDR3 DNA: TGCGCCAGCAGCTTGGCGATTAGCTCCTACAATGAGCAGTTCTTC.

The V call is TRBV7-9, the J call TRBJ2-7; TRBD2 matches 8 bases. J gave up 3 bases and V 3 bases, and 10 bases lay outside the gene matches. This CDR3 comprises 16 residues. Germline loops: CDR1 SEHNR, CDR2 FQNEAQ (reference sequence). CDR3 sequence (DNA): TGTGCCAGCAGCTTGCCACGGGAGGGCAAGGACTACGAGCAGTACTTC. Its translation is CASSLPREGKDYEQYF.

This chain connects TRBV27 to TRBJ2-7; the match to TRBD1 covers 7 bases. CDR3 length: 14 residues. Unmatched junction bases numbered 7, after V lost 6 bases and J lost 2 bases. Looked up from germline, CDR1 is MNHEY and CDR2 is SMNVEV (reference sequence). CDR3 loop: CASRGVTGAYEQYF. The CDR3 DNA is TGTGCCAGCAGGGGGGTCACAGGGGCCTACGAGCAGTACTTC.

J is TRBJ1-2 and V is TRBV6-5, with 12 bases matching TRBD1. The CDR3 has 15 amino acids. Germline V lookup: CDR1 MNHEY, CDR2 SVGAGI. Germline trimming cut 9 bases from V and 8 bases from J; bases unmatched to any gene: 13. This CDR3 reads CASSRGDRGHQGYTF. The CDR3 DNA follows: TGTGCCAGTTCCCGGGGGGACAGGGGGCACCAAGGCTACACCTTC.

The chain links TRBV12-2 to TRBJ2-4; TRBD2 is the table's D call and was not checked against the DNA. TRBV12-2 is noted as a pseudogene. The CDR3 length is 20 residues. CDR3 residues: CASRLEEGTSGSPTKNIQYF. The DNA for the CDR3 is TGTGCAAGTCGCTTAGAGGAAGGGACTAGCGGGAGCCCGACAAAAAACATTCAGTACTTC.